This T cell receptor beta chain was retrieved from a study of control samples from healthy donors and cancer patients. Libraries were prepared by immunoSEQ multiplex PCR; TCRdb keeps only in-frame clonotypes and omits some of them. The sample gives 78,000 or so clones, 87% of which show up once; 4% is in the top ten. This TCR was recovered from a woman aged 45-59 years in good health. The sequencing sample was made of blood.

The DNA of the CDR3 is TGTGCCAGCAGCGCCACCGGGACACGCAACAATGAGCAGTTCTTC. It codes for CASSATGTRNNEQFF. The chain is built from TRBV9 and TRBJ2-1, with a weak D call TRBD1 (6 bases). V lost 3 bases and J lost 5, with 15 bases in between. This CDR3 has 15 amino acids. Germline values: CDR1 SGDLS, CDR2 YYNGEE.